This entry features one T cell receptor beta chain sequence. The data belong to a study of blood T cell repertoires in COVID-19. Study in general: Researchers got acute and convalescent COVID-19 samples from the United States, Italy and Spain. Nucleic acid was either cDNA or gDNA, and it came from T cells, B-cell-depleted T cells, or PBMCs.

The CDR3 runs to 15 residues. Per the germline V gene, CDR1 is KGHSH and CDR2 is LQKENI. The V end was cut by 2 bases, the J end by 3 bases, with 11 bases between. Source study methods: Nucleated cell counts were estimated from reference gene primer amplification. Here immunoSEQ multiplex PCR was the method, and the copy in TCRdb shows in-frame clones only, minus some. From that table come the V and J calls and clone size; the DNA was used to work out D and trimming. This sample carries 140,000 or so clones, 84% of them seen once, and the ten largest clones take roughly 10%. Sequencing was done on a sample of peripheral blood. This TCR was sampled from a man aged 55 to 70 with active or convalescent COVID-19. The gene calls are TRBV18 and TRBJ2-1, with D perhaps TRBD1 (5 bases). CDR3 sequence (DNA): TGTGCCAGCTCACCATCGATAGGGGTCTACAATGAGCAGTTCTTC. Translated, it gives CASSPSIGVYNEQFF.